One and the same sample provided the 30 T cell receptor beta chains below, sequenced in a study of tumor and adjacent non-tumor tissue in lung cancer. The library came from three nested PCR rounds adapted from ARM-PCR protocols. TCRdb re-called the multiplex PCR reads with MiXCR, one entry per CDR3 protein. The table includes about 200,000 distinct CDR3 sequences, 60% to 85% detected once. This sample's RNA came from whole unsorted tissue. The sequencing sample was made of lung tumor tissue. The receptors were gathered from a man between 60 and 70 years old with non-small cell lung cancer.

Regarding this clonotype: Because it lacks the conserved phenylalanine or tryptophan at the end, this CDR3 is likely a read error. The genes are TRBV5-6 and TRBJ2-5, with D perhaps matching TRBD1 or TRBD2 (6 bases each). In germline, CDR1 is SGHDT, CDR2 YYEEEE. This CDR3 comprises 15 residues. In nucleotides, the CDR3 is TGTGCCAGCGGCTTGGGGGGCCCCACAGAAGAGACCCAGTACTCC. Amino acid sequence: CASGLGGPTEETQYS.

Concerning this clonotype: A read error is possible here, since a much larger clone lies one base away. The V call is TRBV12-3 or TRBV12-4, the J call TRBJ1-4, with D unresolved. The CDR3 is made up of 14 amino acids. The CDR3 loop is CVSSFRQSGEKLFF. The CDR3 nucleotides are TGTGTCAGCAGTTTCCGCCAGAGCGGCGAAAAACTGTTTTTT.

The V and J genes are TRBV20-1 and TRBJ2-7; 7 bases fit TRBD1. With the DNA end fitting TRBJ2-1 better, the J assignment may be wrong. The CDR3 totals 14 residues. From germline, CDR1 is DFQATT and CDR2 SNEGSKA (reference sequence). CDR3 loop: CSAFPGTVAYEQFF. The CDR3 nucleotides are TGCAGTGCTTTCCCCGGGACAGTGGCGTACGAGCAGTTCTTC.

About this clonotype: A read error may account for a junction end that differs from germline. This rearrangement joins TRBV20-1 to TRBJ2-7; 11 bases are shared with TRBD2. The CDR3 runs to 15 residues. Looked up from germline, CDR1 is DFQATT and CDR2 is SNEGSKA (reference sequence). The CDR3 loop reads CSAFLAGGGFYEQHF. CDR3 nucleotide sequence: TGCAGTGCTTTTCTAGCGGGGGGCGGATTCTACGAGCAGCACTTC.

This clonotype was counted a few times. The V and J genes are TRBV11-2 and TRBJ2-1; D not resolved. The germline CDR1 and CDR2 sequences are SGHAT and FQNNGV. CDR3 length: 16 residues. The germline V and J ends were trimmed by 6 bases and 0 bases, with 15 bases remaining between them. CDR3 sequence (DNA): TGTGCCAGCAGTTCACAGTCTAGGAGCTCCTACAATGAGCAGTTCTTC. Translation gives CASSSQSRSSYNEQFF.

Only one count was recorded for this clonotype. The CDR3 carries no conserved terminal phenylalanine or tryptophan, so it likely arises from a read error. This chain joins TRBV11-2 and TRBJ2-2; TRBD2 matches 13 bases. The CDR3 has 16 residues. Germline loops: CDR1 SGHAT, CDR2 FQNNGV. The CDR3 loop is CTSSQTSGGAAGELFL. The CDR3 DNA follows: TGTACCAGCAGCCAAACTAGCGGGGGGGCCGCCGGGGAGCTGTTTCTT.

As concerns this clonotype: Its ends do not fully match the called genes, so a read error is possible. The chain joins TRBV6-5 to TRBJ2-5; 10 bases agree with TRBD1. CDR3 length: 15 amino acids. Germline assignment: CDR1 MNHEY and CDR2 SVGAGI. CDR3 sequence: CASSFGTGAGGTQYF. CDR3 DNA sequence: TGTGCAAGCAGTTTCGGGACAGGGGCAGGAGGGACCCAGTACTTC.

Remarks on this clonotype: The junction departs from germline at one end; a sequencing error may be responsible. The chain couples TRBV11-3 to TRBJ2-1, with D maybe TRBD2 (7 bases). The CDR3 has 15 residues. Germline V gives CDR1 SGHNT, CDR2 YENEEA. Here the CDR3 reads CDSSPEGGRSNEQFF. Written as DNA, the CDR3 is TGTGACAGCAGCCCCGAGGGGGGGCGAAGCAATGAGCAGTTCTTT.

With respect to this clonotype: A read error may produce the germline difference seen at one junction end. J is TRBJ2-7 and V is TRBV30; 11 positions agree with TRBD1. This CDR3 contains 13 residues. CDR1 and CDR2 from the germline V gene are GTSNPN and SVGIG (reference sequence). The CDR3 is CTWRGQGVYEQYF. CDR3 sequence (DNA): TGTACCTGGAGGGGACAGGGGGTCTACGAGCAGTACTTC. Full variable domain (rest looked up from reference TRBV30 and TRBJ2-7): SQTIHQWPATLVQPVGSPLSLECTVEGTSNPNLYWYRQAAGRGLQLLFYSVGIGQISSEVPQNLSASRPQDRQFILSSKKLLLSDSGFYLCTWRGQGVYEQYFGPGTRLTVT.

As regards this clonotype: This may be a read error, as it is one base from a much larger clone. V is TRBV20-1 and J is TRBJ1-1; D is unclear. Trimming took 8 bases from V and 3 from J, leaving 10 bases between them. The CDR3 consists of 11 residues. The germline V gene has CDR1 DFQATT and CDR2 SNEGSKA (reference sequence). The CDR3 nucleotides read TGCAGTATCAGCCGGGACACTGAAGCTTTCTTT. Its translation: CSISRDTEAFF.

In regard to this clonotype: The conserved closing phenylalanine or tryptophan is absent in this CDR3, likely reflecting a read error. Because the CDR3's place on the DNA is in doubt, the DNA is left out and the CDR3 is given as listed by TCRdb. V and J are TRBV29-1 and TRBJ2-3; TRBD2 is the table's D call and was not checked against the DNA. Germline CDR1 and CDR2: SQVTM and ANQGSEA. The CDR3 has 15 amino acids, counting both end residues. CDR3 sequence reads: CSVAGVGMATDTLYL.

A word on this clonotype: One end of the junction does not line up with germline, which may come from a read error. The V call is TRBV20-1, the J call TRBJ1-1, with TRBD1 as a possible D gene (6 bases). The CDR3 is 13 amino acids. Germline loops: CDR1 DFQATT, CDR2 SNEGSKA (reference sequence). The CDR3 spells CSAQTGRNTETFF. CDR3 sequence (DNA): TGCAGTGCTCAAACAGGGAGGAACACTGAAACTTTCTTT.

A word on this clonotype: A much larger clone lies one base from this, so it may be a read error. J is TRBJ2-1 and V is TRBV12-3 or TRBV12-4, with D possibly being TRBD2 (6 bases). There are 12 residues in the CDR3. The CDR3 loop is CARSFMQGGQFF. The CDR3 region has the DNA TGTGCCAGGAGTTTCATGCAGGGAGGGCAGTTCTTC.

For the CDR3, the DNA is TGTGCCAGCAGTGAGACCAGGCGGGAGCTGTTTTTT. This sequence encodes CASSETRRELFF. The chain carries TRBV6-1 and TRBJ2-2; D not certain. There are 12 residues in the CDR3. The germline CDR1 and CDR2 sequences are MNHNS and SASEGT. V was cut by 3 bases and J by 9 bases, with 8 bases left in between.

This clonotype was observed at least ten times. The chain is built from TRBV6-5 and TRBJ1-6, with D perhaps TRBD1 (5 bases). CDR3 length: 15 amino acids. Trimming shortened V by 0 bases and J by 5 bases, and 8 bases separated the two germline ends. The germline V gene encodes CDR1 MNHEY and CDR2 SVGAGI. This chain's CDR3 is CASSYSGRDNSPLHF. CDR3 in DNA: TGTGCCAGCAGTTACTCGGGCAGGGATAATTCACCCCTCCACTTT.

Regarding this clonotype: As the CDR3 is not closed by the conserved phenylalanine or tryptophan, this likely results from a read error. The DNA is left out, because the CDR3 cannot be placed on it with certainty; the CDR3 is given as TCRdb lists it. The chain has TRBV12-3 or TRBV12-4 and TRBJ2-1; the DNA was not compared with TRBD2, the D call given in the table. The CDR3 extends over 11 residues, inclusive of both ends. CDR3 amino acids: CVSLKGREQCL.

The DNA for the CDR3 is TGCGCTAGGAGCCAAGTCACAGGGAATTATGGCTACACCTTC. This translates into CARSQVTGNYGYTF. The J gene is TRBJ1-2, the V gene TRBV4-1; possibly TRBD1 for D (6 bases). Germline V gives CDR1 MGHRA, CDR2 YSYEKL. The CDR3 has 14 residues.

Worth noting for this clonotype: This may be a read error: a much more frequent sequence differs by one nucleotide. CDR3 sequence (DNA): TGCAGCATTGATGGCAGGGGTGAGACCCAGTACTTC. Residues: CSIDGRGETQYF. The genes are TRBV29-1 and TRBJ2-5, with D perhaps matching TRBD1 (6 bases). Germline V CDR1 and CDR2: SQVTM, ANQGSEA. The CDR3 length is 12 residues. The full variable domain, rest sourced from reference TRBV29-1 and TRBJ2-5, is SAVISQKPSRDICQRGTSLTIQCQVDSQVTMMFWYRQQPGQSLTLIATANQGSEATYESGFVIDKFPISRPNLTFSTLTVSNMSPEDSSIYLCSIDGRGETQYFGPGTRLLVL.

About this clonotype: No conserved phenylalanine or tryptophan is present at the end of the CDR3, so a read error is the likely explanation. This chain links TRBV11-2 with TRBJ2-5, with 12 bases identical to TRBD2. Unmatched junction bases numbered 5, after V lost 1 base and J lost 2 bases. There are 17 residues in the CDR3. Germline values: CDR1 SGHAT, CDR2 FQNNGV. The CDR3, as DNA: TGTGCCAGCAGCTTAGGTCTAGGACTAGCGGGGCAAGAGACCCAGTACCTC. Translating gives CASSLGLGLAGQETQYL.

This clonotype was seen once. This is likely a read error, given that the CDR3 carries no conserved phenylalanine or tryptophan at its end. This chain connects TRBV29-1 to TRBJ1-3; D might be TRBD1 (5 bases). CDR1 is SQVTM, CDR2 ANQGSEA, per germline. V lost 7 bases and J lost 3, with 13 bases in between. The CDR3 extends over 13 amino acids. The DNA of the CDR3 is TGCAGCGAGTATGGGACGCTTGGAAACACCATATATTAT. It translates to CSEYGTLGNTIYY.

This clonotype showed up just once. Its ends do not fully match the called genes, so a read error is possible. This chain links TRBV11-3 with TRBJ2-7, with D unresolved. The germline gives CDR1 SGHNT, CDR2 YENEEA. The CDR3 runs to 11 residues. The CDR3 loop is CASSSDYDQYF. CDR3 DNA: TGTGCCAGCAGCTCAGATTACGATCAGTACTTC.

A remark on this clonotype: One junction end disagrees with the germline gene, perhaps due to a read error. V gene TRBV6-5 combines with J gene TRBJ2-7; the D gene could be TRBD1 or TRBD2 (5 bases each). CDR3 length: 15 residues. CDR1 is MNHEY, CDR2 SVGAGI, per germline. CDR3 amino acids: CASCNGGVTRYEPYF. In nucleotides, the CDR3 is TGTGCCAGTTGCAATGGGGGAGTCACTCGCTATGAGCCGTACTTC.

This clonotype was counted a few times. CDR3 in amino acids: CASSSGRASTQYF. For the CDR3, the DNA is TGTGCCAGCAGCAGCGGGAGGGCCTCCACGCAGTATTTT. This rearrangement joins TRBV6-1 to TRBJ2-3, with 10 bases that match TRBD2. The CDR3 runs 13 residues. Trimming at V came to 6 bases and at J to 9 bases, leaving 6 bases not matched to a gene. Per germline, CDR1 MNHNS and CDR2 SASEGT.

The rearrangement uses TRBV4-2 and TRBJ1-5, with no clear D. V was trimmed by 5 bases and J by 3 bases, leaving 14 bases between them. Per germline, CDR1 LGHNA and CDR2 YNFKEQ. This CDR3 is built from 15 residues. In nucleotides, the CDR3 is TGTGCCAGCAGCTTGGCGGACGGGTTCAATCAGCCCCAGCATTTT. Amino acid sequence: CASSLADGFNQPQHF.

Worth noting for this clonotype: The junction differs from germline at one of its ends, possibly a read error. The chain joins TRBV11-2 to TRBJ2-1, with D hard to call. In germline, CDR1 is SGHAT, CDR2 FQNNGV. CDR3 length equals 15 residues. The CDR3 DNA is TGTGCCAGCAGCCTCCGTCCAAGCTCCTACATTGAGCGGTTCTTC. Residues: CASSLRPSSYIERFF.

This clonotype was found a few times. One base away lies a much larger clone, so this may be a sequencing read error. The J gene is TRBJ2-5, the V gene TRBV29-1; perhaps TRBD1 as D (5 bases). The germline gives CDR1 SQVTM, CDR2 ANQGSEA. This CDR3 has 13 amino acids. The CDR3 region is CSVESRQQEIQYF. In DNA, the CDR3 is TGCAGCGTCGAGTCACGACAGCAAGAGATCCAGTACTTC.

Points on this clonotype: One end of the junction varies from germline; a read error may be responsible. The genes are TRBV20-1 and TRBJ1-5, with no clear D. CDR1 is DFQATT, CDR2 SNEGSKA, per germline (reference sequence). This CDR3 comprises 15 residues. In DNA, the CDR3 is TGCAGTGTTAGAGACCAGTCTAGAGGAAATCAGCCCCAGCATTTT. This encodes CSVRDQSRGNQPQHF.

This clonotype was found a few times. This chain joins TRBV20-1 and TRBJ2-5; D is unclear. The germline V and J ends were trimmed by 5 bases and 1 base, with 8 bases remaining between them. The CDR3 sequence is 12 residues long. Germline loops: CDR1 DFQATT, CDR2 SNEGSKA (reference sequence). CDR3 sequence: CSAGPSQETQYF. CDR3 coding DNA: TGCAGTGCTGGTCCCTCCCAAGAGACCCAGTACTTC.

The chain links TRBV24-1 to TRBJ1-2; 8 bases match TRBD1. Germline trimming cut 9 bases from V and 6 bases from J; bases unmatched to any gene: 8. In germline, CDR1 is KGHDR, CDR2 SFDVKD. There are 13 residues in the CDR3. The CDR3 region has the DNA TGTGCCACCCGCCCGGACAGGGACGATGGCTACACCTTC. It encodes CATRPDRDDGYTF.

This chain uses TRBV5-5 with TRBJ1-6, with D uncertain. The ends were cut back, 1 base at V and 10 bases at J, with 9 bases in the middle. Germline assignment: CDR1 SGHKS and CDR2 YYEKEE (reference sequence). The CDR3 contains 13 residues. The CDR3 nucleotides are TGTGCCAGCAGCTTGATGCAGGAATCACCCCTCCACTTT. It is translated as CASSLMQESPLHF.